Sequencing of this T cell receptor beta chain was carried out in a study of cytomegalovirus exposure and HLA in healthy donors. The V gene's germline CDR1 is MNHNS and CDR2 SASEGT. V shed 6 bases and J 7 bases; nucleotides not matched to a gene: 10. The CDR3 spans 15 residues. Turning to this clone: The antigen is not known.

Notes on the study in general: A later analysis associated 16,951 TCR beta sequences with HLA alleles at a 0.05 false discovery rate. The authors listed approximately 160 TCR beta chains as cytomegalovirus-associated. Sequencing probably produced one cluster of sequence variants that were highly shared. Researchers reported in a later analysis that common viral pathogens appeared linked to several top clusters.

PCR used 60 Vbeta primers and 13 Jbeta primers. Measured with immunoSEQ multiplex PCR; TCRdb has only the in-frame clones, and not every one. The sample includes tens of thousands of clones. The chain carries TRBV6-1 and TRBJ1-4, with 8 bases lining up with TRBD1. This clonotype was obtained from a female donor in good health and CMV-seropositive. Sample: PBMCs. In DNA form, the CDR3 reads TGTGCCAGCAGAGATGGACAGGGCTGGGTTGAAAAACTGTTTTTT. It is translated as CASRDGQGWVEKLFF.